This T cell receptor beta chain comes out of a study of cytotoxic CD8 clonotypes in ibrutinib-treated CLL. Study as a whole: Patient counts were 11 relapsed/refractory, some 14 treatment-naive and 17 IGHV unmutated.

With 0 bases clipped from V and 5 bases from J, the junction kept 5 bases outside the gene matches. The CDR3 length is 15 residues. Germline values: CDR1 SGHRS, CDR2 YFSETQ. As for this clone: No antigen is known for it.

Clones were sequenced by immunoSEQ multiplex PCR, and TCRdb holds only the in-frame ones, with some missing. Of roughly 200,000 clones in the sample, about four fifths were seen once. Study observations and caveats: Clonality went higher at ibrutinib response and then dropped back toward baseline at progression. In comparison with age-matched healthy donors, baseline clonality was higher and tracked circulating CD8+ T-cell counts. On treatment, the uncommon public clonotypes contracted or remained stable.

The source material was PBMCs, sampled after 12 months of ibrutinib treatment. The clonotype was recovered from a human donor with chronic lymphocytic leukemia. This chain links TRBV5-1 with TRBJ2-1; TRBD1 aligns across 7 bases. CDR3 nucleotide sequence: TGCGCCAGCAGCTTGGTTATCGGACAGGACAATGAGCAGTTCTTC. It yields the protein CASSLVIGQDNEQFF.